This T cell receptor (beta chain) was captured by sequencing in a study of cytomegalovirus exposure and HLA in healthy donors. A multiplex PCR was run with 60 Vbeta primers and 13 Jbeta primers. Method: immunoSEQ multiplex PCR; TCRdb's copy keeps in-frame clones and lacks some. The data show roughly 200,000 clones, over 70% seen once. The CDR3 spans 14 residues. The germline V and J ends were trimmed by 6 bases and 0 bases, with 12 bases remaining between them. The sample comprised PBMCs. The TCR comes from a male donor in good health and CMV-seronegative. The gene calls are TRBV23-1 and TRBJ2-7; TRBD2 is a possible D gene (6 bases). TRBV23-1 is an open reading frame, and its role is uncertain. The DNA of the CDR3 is TGCGCCAGCAGCCATACTAGCCGCTCCTACGAGCAGTACTTC. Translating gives CASSHTSRSYEQYF.